A selection of T cell receptor beta chains follows, all from one sample in a study of T cell clonotyping in hematopoietic cell transplantation. Profiled with immunoSEQ multiplex PCR; TCRdb holds only in-frame clones, not every one. The profile shows approximately 30,000 clones, under 90% of them singletons. The sample was peripheral blood mononuclear cells, taken before stem cell transplant. These receptors were obtained from a man aged 40-49 years with acute myeloid leukemia. Some clones in this sample may be carry-over from other donors' samples. CDR3s include the opening cysteine and the closing phenylalanine or tryptophan. D genes are given only for firm matches. Size tells how often a clone was seen (once, few, many) or the class of an expanded clone, and some rows leave it out.

V gene,J gene,clone size,D gene,CDR3 DNA,CDR3 protein
TRBV9,TRBJ1-1,-,-,TGTGCCAGCAGCGCCCAGGGAGCTGAAGCTTTCTTT,CASSAQGAEAFF
TRBV5-4,TRBJ1-2,-,-,TGTGCCAGCAGCTTGGCCGTTGGGGGTGGCTACACCTTC,CASSLAVGGGYTF
TRBV5-1,TRBJ1-2,-,-,TGCGCCAGCAGCTTACGTCAGGACAGTAACTATGGCTACACCTTC,CASSLRQDSNYGYTF
TRBV20-1,TRBJ2-5,-,-,TGCAGTGCCACGTACCAAGAGACCCAGTACTTC,CSATYQETQYF
TRBV14,TRBJ2-6,-,-,TGTGCCAGCAGCCCAGACAGCTCTGGGGCCAACGTCCTGACTTTC,CASSPDSSGANVLTF
TRBV11-1,TRBJ1-1,medium-sized,-,TGTGCCAGCAGCTTAAGAAACAGGGACACTGAAGCTTTCTTT,CASSLRNRDTEAFF
TRBV30,TRBJ2-7,-,-,TGTGCCTGGAGTCGGACGACGGAGGGCGAGCAGTACTTC,CAWSRTTEGEQYF
TRBV6-5,TRBJ1-2,few,-,TGTGCCAGCAGTTATGGGGGAGGCTACACCTTC,CASSYGGGYTF
TRBV6-1,TRBJ2-5,-,-,TGTGCCAGCAGTCGAGCAACAGGGGAGGGAGAGACCCAGTACTTC,CASSRATGEGETQYF
TRBV5-8,TRBJ1-2,-,TRBD1,TGTGCCAGCAGCGGACAGGGGGCCTACGGCTACACCTTC,CASSGQGAYGYTF
TRBV14,TRBJ2-5,-,-,TGTGCCAGCAGTCAAATCAGCGGGTTGGAGACCCAGTACTTC,CASSQISGLETQYF
TRBV2,TRBJ2-1,-,TRBD2,TGTGCCAGCAAAGCGGGAGGGAACAATGAGCAGTTCTTC,CASKAGGNNEQFF
TRBV19,TRBJ1-2,-,-,TGTGCCAGTAGCTCCGGGACCCTCAACTATGGCTACACCTTC,CASSSGTLNYGYTF
TRBV7-8,TRBJ1-4,-,-,TGTGCCAGCAGCTTAGCGACTAATGAAAAACTGTTTTTT,CASSLATNEKLFF
TRBV7-9,TRBJ2-1,-,TRBD1,TGTGCCAGCAGCCTCGGGACAGGAGGGAGGAATGAGCAGTTCTTC,CASSLGTGGRNEQFF
TRBV9,TRBJ2-6,-,-,TGTGCCAGCAGCGTAGGGGTCTCTGGGGCCAACGTCCTGACTTTC,CASSVGVSGANVLTF
TRBV2,TRBJ2-7,-,-,TGTGCCAGCAGTGAAATCTTGATGGGATACGAGCAGTACTTC,CASSEILMGYEQYF
TRBV27,TRBJ2-3,-,TRBD2,TGTGCCACCACCCTAGCGGGAATACATTCAGATACGCAGTATTTT,CATTLAGIHSDTQYF
TRBV5-1,TRBJ1-2,-,TRBD1,TGCGCCAGCAGCTTGAGTGACAGGGGTGGAGGCTACACCTTC,CASSLSDRGGGYTF
TRBV11-3,TRBJ2-7,-,TRBD2,TGTGCCAGCAGCACCCATGAAGAGGGGCTAGCGGGAGGGCCGGGGGAGCAGTACTTC,CASSTHEEGLAGGPGEQYF
TRBV28,TRBJ2-5,-,-,TGTGCCAGCACCCGCGGCGGAGGGATAGAGACCCAGTACTTC,CASTRGGGIETQYF
TRBV7-9,TRBJ1-6,-,-,TGTGCCAGCAGCTTCCAGGCAGGGGATTCACCCCTCCACTTT,CASSFQAGDSPLHF